The 17 T cell receptor beta chains reported below all come from one sample, sequenced in a study of blood T cell repertoires in COVID-19. This table comes from immunoSEQ multiplex PCR, and its TCRdb copy is limited to in-frame clones, with some not included. The sample consists of under 400,000 clones, approximately 87% of them appearing once. What was sequenced was peripheral blood. The receptors stem from a woman in her twenties or thirties with COVID-19, enrolled during active disease.

The CDR3 loop is CATSSTEQGMTGELFF. The CDR3 DNA follows: TGTGCCACCAGCTCCACCGAACAGGGGATGACCGGGGAGCTGTTTTTT. The V gene is TRBV15, the J gene TRBJ2-2; TRBD1 aligns across 7 bases. The CDR3 covers 16 residues. V trimming: 5 bases; J trimming: 5 bases; junction bases outside the gene matches: 11. Germline assignment: CDR1 LNHNV and CDR2 YYDKDF (reference sequence). The full variable domain, in which reference TRBV15 and TRBJ2-2 provide the parts outside the CDR3, is DAMVIQNPRYQVTQFGKPVTLSCSQTLNHNVMYWYQQKSSQAPKLLFHYYDKDFNNEADTPDNFQSRRPNTSFCFLDIRSPGLGDTAMYLCATSSTEQGMTGELFFGEGSRLTVL.

The chain couples TRBV9 to TRBJ2-1; 7 nucleotides agree with TRBD2. Looked up from germline, CDR1 is SGDLS and CDR2 is YYNGEE. V was clipped by 4 bases and J by 6 bases; unmatched bases: 13. CDR3 length: 16 amino acids. The CDR3: CASSRFGRESANEQFF. As DNA, the CDR3 is TGTGCCAGCAGCCGCTTTGGGCGGGAGAGCGCCAATGAGCAGTTCTTC.

The rearrangement links TRBV28 to TRBJ1-1; D is unresolved. The CDR3 is made up of 11 amino acids. V was trimmed by 4 bases and J by 8 bases, leaving 8 bases between them. Per germline, CDR1 MDHEN and CDR2 SYDVKM. The CDR3 DNA reads as TGTGCCAGCAGTTCAACACGAGAAGCTTTCTTT. As protein: CASSSTREAFF.

The J gene is TRBJ2-3, the V gene TRBV5-1; the D gene is possibly TRBD1 (5 bases). V gave up 2 bases and J gave up 1 base, with 11 bases separating them. Germline CDR1 reads SGHRS; CDR2 reads YFSETQ. This CDR3 has 15 residues. CDR3 in amino acids: CASSFQRGGTDTQYF. CDR3 coding DNA: TGCGCCAGCAGCTTTCAAAGGGGCGGCACAGATACGCAGTATTTT. Filled out from reference TRBV5-1 and TRBJ2-3, the complete variable domain reads KAGVTQTPRYLIKTRGQQVTLSCSPISGHRSVSWYQQTPGQGLQFLFEYFSETQRNKGNFPGRFSGRQFSNSRSEMNVSTLELGDSALYLCASSFQRGGTDTQYFGPGTRLTVL.

This chain uses TRBV2 with TRBJ2-2; 9 bases align to TRBD2. Germline trimming cut 7 bases from V and 0 bases from J; bases unmatched to any gene: 9. Germline values: CDR1 SNHLY, CDR2 FYNNEI. The CDR3 is made up of 17 amino acids. CDR3 amino acids: CASTSSAGGTNTGELFF. CDR3 sequence (DNA): TGTGCCAGCACGTCCTCAGCGGGAGGCACGAACACCGGGGAGCTGTTTTTT.

The chain uses TRBV5-1 and TRBJ1-4, with no clear D. V dropped 9 bases and J dropped 4 bases, with 10 bases sitting between them. The germline CDR1 and CDR2 sequences are SGHRS and YFSETQ. The CDR3 spans 12 residues. The CDR3 loop reads CATQVLNEKLFF. The CDR3 DNA reads as TGCGCCACTCAGGTTCTTAATGAAAAACTGTTTTTT.

This chain joins TRBV7-6 and TRBJ2-7; D might be TRBD1 (5 bases). With 2 bases removed from V and 3 bases from J, the gap between germline ends came to 8 bases. The V gene's germline CDR1 is SGHVS and CDR2 FNYEAQ. The CDR3 spans 13 residues. CDR3: CASSLTDSYEQYF. The CDR3 nucleotides read TGTGCCAGCAGCTTAACCGACAGCTACGAGCAGTACTTC.

This chain joins TRBV7-9 and TRBJ2-3; 10 bases align to TRBD2. Germline lookup yields CDR1 SEHNR and CDR2 FQNEAQ (reference sequence). The CDR3 totals 17 residues. V shed 5 bases, J shed 4 bases, and the junction held 12 bases outside the gene matches. Here the CDR3 DNA reads TGTGCCAGCAGCCAACGGTCGTGGAGCGGGAGGGCAGATACGCAGTATTTT. It yields the protein CASSQRSWSGRADTQYF.

V and J are TRBV5-1 and TRBJ2-2, with 8 bases aligning to TRBD1. V lost 0 bases to trimming and J lost 6 bases; unmatched junction nucleotides: 4. CDR1 SGHRS and CDR2 YFSETQ come from the germline V gene. This CDR3 is built from 15 residues. This CDR3 is CASSLGTGKAGELFF. In nucleotides, the CDR3 is TGCGCCAGCAGCTTGGGGACAGGGAAAGCCGGGGAGCTGTTTTTT. The full variable domain, completed using reference TRBV5-1 and TRBJ2-2, is KAGVTQTPRYLIKTRGQQVTLSCSPISGHRSVSWYQQTPGQGLQFLFEYFSETQRNKGNFPGRFSGRQFSNSRSEMNVSTLELGDSALYLCASSLGTGKAGELFFGEGSRLTVL.

This chain uses TRBV5-1 with TRBJ1-2; possible D gene TRBD1, 5 bases. The V and J ends lost 0 bases and 6 bases respectively, with 9 bases between them. There are 13 residues in the CDR3. The germline V gene encodes CDR1 SGHRS and CDR2 YFSETQ. The CDR3: CASSLAGFHGYTF. The CDR3, as DNA: TGCGCCAGCAGCTTGGCAGGGTTTCATGGCTACACCTTC.

V and J are TRBV28 and TRBJ2-7; D is possibly TRBD1 (6 bases). Trimming shortened V by 4 bases and J by 0 bases, and 19 bases separated the two germline ends. This CDR3 comprises 17 residues. The germline V gene encodes CDR1 MDHEN and CDR2 SYDVKM. The CDR3 DNA sequence: TGTGCCAGCAGTTCTTTAAGAGACAGGATAATCTCCTACGAGCAGTACTTC. Translating gives CASSSLRDRIISYEQYF.

About this clone itself: Other nucleotide sequences in the sample specify the same CDR3. V gene TRBV7-9 combines with J gene TRBJ2-3; D uncertain. CDR3 length: 14 amino acids. Per the germline V gene, CDR1 is SEHNR and CDR2 is FQNEAQ (reference sequence). The V end was cut by 6 bases, the J end by 0 bases, with 10 bases between. CDR3 nucleotide sequence: TGTGCCAGCAGTTCAACCGGGAGCACAGATACGCAGTATTTT. As protein: CASSSTGSTDTQYF. Looking up the rest from reference TRBV7-9 and TRBJ2-3 gives the full variable domain: DTGVSQNPRHKITKRGQNVTFRCDPISEHNRLYWYRQTLGQGPEFLTYFQNEAQLEKSRLLSDRFSAERPKGSFSTLEIQRTEQGDSAMYLCASSSTGSTDTQYFGPGTRLTVL.

The chain is built from TRBV27 and TRBJ2-1, with D perhaps matching TRBD2 (5 bases). Germline loops: CDR1 MNHEY, CDR2 SMNVEV (reference sequence). With 8 bases removed from V and 1 base from J, the gap between germline ends came to 18 bases. CDR3 length: 16 amino acids. CDR3 region: CASGPLDYDSYNEQFF. DNA of the CDR3: TGTGCCAGCGGGCCCTTAGACTACGATTCCTACAATGAGCAGTTCTTC.

The chain has TRBV7-8 and TRBJ2-1; the match to TRBD2 covers 11 bases. V was clipped by 5 bases and J by 4 bases; unmatched bases: 7. Germline CDR1 reads SGHVS; CDR2 reads FQNEAQ. CDR3 size: 16 residues. Here the CDR3 reads CASSDNLAGGYNEQFF. CDR3 DNA: TGTGCCAGCAGCGACAACCTAGCGGGAGGATACAATGAGCAGTTCTTC.

The chain is built from TRBV7-3 and TRBJ2-1, with TRBD2 matching over 14 bases. Per germline, CDR1 SGHTA and CDR2 FQGTGA. The V segment lost 6 bases and the J segment 10 bases; nucleotides outside the gene matches: 8. CDR3 size: 15 residues. CDR3 sequence (DNA): TGTGCCAGCAGGCGAGGGACTAGCGGGAGAGGGGAGCAGTTCTTC. Protein product: CASRRGTSGRGEQFF.

The chain combines TRBV15 with TRBJ1-5; TRBD1 is a possible D gene (6 bases). The germline V gene has CDR1 LNHNV and CDR2 YYDKDF (reference sequence). This CDR3 is 15 amino acids long. V lost 5 bases, J lost 0 bases, and 11 bases lay in between. In nucleotides, the CDR3 is TGTGCCACCAGCTTCGGACAGTTTAGCAATCAGCCCCAGCATTTT. It specifies CATSFGQFSNQPQHF.

This rearrangement joins TRBV2 to TRBJ1-5; 7 bases are shared with TRBD1. Per the germline V gene, CDR1 is SNHLY and CDR2 is FYNNEI. V was clipped by 7 bases and J by 4 bases; unmatched bases: 7. The CDR3 has 14 residues. CDR3 nucleotide sequence: TGTGCCAGCACACGCCTCAGGGGGAATCAGCCCCAGCATTTT. This gives the protein CASTRLRGNQPQHF. Complete variable domain (other parts from reference TRBV2 and TRBJ1-5): EPEVTQTPSHQVTQMGQEVILRCVPISNHLYFYWYRQILGQKVEFLVSFYNNEISEKSEIFDDQFSVERPDGSNFTLKIRSTKLEDSAMYFCASTRLRGNQPQHFGDGTRLSIL.